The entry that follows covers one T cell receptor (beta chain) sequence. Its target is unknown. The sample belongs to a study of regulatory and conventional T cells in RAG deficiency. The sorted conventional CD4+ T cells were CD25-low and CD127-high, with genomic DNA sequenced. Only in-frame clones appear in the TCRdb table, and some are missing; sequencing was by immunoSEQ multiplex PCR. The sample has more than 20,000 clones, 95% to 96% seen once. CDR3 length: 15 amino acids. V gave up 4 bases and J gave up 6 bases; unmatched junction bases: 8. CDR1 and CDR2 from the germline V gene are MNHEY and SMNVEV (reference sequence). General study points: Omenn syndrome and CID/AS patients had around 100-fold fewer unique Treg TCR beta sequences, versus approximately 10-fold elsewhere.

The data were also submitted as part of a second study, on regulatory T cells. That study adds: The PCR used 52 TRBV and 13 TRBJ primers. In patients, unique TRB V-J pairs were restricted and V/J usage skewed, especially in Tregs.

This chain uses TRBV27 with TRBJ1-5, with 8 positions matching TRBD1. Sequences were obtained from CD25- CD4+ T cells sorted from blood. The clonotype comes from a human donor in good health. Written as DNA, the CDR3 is TGTGCCAGCAGTTCACTCGTCAGGGGGCTTCAGCCCCAGCATTTT. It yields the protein CASSSLVRGLQPQHF.